This is a list of T cell receptor beta chains from one sample in a study of T cell responses to AZD1222 COVID-19 vaccine. Generated by immunoSEQ multiplex PCR, the TCRdb table keeps only in-frame clones and is missing some. The sample holds over 45,000 clones, 75% to 90% seen once. This specimen was peripheral blood, taken on day 0 of MenACWY control vaccination. All receptors come from an adult in good health. Each CDR3 is given with its conserved first and last residue. A D gene is named only where the DNA matches it firmly. A row's size may be missing; if present it is once, few, many or a size class.

abundance	d_gene	j_gene	v_gene	CDR3aa	CDR3nt
few	.	TRBJ2-7	TRBV28	CASSLILVSYEQYF	TGTGCCAGCAGTTTAATACTGGTCTCCTACGAGCAGTACTTC
.	TRBD1	TRBJ1-4	TRBV18	CASSPTDRVNEKLFF	TGTGCCAGCTCACCTACCGACAGGGTAAATGAAAAACTGTTTTTT
.	.	TRBJ2-2	TRBV4-1	CASSQPIRGRVNTGELFF	TGCGCCAGCAGCCAACCAATCCGTGGGAGAGTGAACACCGGGGAGCTGTTTTTT
once	.	TRBJ1-5	TRBV20-1	CSASKRRNNQPQHF	TGCAGTGCTAGTAAGCGGCGGAACAATCAGCCCCAGCATTTT
.	TRBD2	TRBJ2-1	TRBV6-2/TRBV6-3	CASSYSAGTSVNEQFF	TGTGCCAGCAGTTACTCCGCCGGGACTAGCGTCAATGAGCAGTTCTTC
once	.	TRBJ2-7	TRBV5-1	CASREGRIGEQYF	TGCGCCAGCAGAGAGGGAAGAATCGGCGAGCAGTACTTC
.	TRBD2	TRBJ2-2	TRBV7-3	CASSPTSGRSGELFF	TGTGCCAGCAGCCCCACTAGCGGGAGATCCGGGGAGCTGTTTTTT
.	.	TRBJ2-5	TRBV5-1	CASSLQGETQYF	TGCGCCAGCAGCTTGCAGGGAGAGACCCAGTACTTC
.	.	TRBJ1-4	TRBV28	CATKGRETYEKLFF	TGTGCCACCAAAGGCCGAGAAACGTATGAAAAACTGTTTTTT
.	TRBD2	TRBJ2-3	TRBV7-2	CASSLFASGSGTDTQYF	TGTGCCAGCAGCTTATTTGCTAGCGGGAGTGGCACAGATACGCAGTATTTT
.	.	TRBJ1-3	TRBV7-2	CASKESNSGNTIYF	TGTGCCAGCAAAGAATCTAACTCTGGAAACACCATATATTTT
.	TRBD2	TRBJ2-2	TRBV19	CASSPQGGGRDPGELFF	TGTGCCAGTAGTCCTCAAGGGGGCGGGAGGGACCCCGGGGAGCTGTTTTTT
once	TRBD2	TRBJ2-5	TRBV10-3	CAISPGLAGERQETQYF	TGTGCCATCAGTCCGGGACTAGCGGGAGAGCGGCAAGAGACCCAGTACTTC
.	.	TRBJ1-4	TRBV27	CASSHSDGRNEKLFF	TGTGCCAGCAGCCATTCGGACGGACGTAATGAAAAACTGTTTTTT
.	.	TRBJ2-3	TRBV5-4	CASSFRETDTQYF	TGTGCCAGCAGCTTCCGGGAGACAGATACGCAGTATTTT
.	.	TRBJ1-1	TRBV7-9	CASSWGTNTEAFF	TGTGCCAGCAGCTGGGGAACGAACACTGAAGCTTTCTTT
.	.	TRBJ1-5	TRBV28	CASRSGNQPQHF	TGTGCCAGCAGATCCGGGAATCAGCCCCAGCATTTT
.	.	TRBJ2-1	TRBV27	CASSLLVGTTRDNEQFF	TGTGCCAGCAGTTTATTAGTCGGGACCACTCGGGACAATGAGCAGTTCTTC